This TCR beta chain was observed in a study of beta chain features in type 1 diabetes. Study-level findings and limits: When Type 1 diabetes patients were examined, their TCRB CDR3s proved moderately but significantly shorter in all four CD4+ subsets. Comparison showed that naive, central memory and Treg TCRB repertoires appeared more similar among patients than among healthy donors.

Stem cell-like memory, regulatory, central memory and naive CD4+ cells were sorted via CD45RO/CCR7/CD25/CD127/CD95/CD27. With respect to this clone: Its antigen is unidentified. Germline is not matched at one junction end, which may reflect a read error.

Expressed TCRB transcripts were sequenced, since all the RNA that had been isolated was reverse transcribed. Here immunoSEQ multiplex PCR was the method, and the copy in TCRdb shows in-frame clones only, minus some. The data contain about 930,000 clones, 17% of them seen just once; the ten biggest clones take up about 0.02%. The CDR3 is 12 amino acids. Per germline, CDR1 SGHNT and CDR2 YYREEE (reference sequence). This sequence originates from a woman aged 18-29 years in good health. The chain is built from TRBV5-4 and TRBJ2-1, with unresolved D. Specimen: naive CD4+ T cells from blood. The chain's CDR3 is CASTLPDNEQFF. DNA for the CDR3: TGTGCCAGCACCTTGCCAGACAATGAGCAGTTCTTC. The full variable domain, rest sourced from reference TRBV5-4 and TRBJ2-1, is ETGVTQSPTHLIKTRGQQVTLRCSSQSGHNTVSWYQQALGQGPQFIFQYYREEENGRGNFPPRFSGLQFPNYSSELNVNALELDDSALYLCASTLPDNEQFFGPGTRLTVL.